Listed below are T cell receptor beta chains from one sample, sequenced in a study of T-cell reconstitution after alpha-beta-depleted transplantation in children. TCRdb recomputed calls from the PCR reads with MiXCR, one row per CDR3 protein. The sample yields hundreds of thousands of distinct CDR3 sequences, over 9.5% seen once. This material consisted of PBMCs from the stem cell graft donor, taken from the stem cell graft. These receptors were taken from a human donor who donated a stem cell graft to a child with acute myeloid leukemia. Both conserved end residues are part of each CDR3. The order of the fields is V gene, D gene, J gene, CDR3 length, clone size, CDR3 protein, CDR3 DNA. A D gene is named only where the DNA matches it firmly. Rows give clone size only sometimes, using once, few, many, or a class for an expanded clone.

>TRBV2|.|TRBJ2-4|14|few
CASSERVAKNIQYF
TGTGCCAGCAGTGAAAGGGTAGCCAAAAACATTCAGTACTTC
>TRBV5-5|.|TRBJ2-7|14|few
CASSPRQETYEQYF
TGTGCCAGCAGCCCCCGGCAGGAGACCTACGAGCAGTACTTC
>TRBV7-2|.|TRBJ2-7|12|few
CASSLGGWEQYF
TGTGCCAGCAGCTTAGGGGGGTGGGAGCAGTACTTC
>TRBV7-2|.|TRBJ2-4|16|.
CASSLIWRGPKNIQYF
TGTGCCAGCAGCCTAATCTGGCGGGGCCCAAAAAACATTCAGTACTTC
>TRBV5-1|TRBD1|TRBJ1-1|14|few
CASSLTGDNVEAFF
TGCGCCAGCAGCCTCACAGGGGATAACGTCGAAGCTTTCTTT
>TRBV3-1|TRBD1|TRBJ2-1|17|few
CASSQDRGRGLHNEQFF
TGTGCCAGCAGCCAAGATAGGGGCAGGGGGCTACACAATGAGCAGTTCTTC
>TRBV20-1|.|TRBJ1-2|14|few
CSAPPGGGNYGYTF
TGCAGTGCCCCGCCCGGGGGAGGGAACTATGGCTACACCTTC
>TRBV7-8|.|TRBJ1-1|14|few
CASSLSLEGFEAFF
TGTGCCAGCAGCTTGTCCCTGGAAGGTTTTGAAGCTTTCTTT
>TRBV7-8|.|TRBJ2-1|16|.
CASSRTLWESYNEQFF
TGTGCCAGCAGCCGGACCCTTTGGGAGTCCTACAATGAGCAGTTCTTC
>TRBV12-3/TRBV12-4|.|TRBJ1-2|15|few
CASSLTGSGNYGYTF
TGTGCCAGCAGCCTTACAGGGTCGGGGAACTATGGCTACACCTTC
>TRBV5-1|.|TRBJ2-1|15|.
CASSHGPGPYNEQFF
TGCGCCAGCAGCCATGGTCCAGGGCCCTACAATGAGCAGTTCTTC
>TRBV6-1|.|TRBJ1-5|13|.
CASSVQGNQPQHF
TGTGCCAGCAGTGTCCAGGGCAATCAGCCCCAGCATTTT
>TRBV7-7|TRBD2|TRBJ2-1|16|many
CASSLFPSGIQNEQFF
TGTGCTAGCAGCCTATTCCCTAGCGGAATACAAAATGAGCAGTTCTTC
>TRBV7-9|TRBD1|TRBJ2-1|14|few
CASSQLQGYNEQFF
TGTGCCAGCAGCCAATTACAGGGGTACAATGAGCAGTTCTTC
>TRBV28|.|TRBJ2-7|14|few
CASRDATSYYEQYF
TGTGCCAGCAGGGACGCCACTAGTTACTACGAGCAGTACTTC
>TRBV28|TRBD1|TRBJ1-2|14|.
CASSRGQGRYGYTF
TGTGCCAGCAGTAGGGGACAGGGGAGGTATGGCTACACCTTC
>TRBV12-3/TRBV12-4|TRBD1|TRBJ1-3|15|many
CASRLTGGSGNTIYF
TGTGCCAGCAGGCTGACAGGGGGCTCTGGAAACACCATATATTTT
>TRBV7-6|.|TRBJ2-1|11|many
CASSVENEQFF
TGTGCCAGCAGCGTAGAGAATGAGCAGTTCTTC
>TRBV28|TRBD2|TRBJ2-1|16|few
CASSIPRGTSGLGQFF
TGTGCCAGCAGTATACCCCGCGGGACTAGCGGATTAGGGCAGTTCTTC
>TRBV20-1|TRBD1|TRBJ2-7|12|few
CSLLGQGYEQYF
TGCAGCCTGCTGGGACAGGGATACGAGCAGTACTTC